This T cell receptor (beta chain) derives from a study of human T cells and chemical hapten exposure (dated by TCRdb to 2020 to 2023). Broadly, across the study: For sensitization, 2% DPC in acetone was applied to a roughly 2 cm by roughly 2 cm area of upper inner arm skin. Weekly therapeutic DPC doses were additionally applied to the scalp of patients throughout the approximately 23-week study period. Libraries were pooled for sequencing, and per-sample TCR yields varied mainly because of small differences in library volumes within the pool. The mostly female patient cohort included alopecia areata with under or over 50% scalp involvement, alopecia totalis and alopecia universalis. Roughly 30 alopecia patients provided blood for TCR sequencing at one to four time points (pre-sensitization, 2, 6 and 24 weeks). This study followed changes in the peripheral blood TCR repertoire in vivo during primary and secondary sensitization of alopecia patients to the hapten diphenylcyclopropenone (DPC). Blood was sampled from patients pre-sensitization (week 0) and at 2, 6 and about 24 weeks after DPC sensitization. Patch tests used Finn chambers with 0.01% DPC on the upper back, scored after 6 days by International Contact Dermatitis Research Group standards.

Beyond this particular receptor, the publication reports: No change with DPC sensitization was found in the number of TCRs above 1 in 1000 frequency, and no evidence of global repertoire structure alterations was found. Patch test score correlated positively with the number of PT1 expanded TCRs, reaching significance at thresholds 8, 16 and 32 but not at 4. Alopecia, a presumed autoimmune disease, was present in all patients, so the immune response of the patients might differ from that of healthy individuals. Compared with pre-sensitization or healthy control sets, expanded TCRs formed significantly more large CDR3 similarity clusters, which is consistent with antigen-driven responses. Repeated subsampling changed both the strength of the expansion versus patch-test correlation and the threshold at which the correlation became significant.

The time point tag for this specimen amounts to: patch test 1, 2 weeks after DPC sensitization. The treatment or condition label of this sample denotes: therapeutic diphenylcyclopropenone sensitization with weekly scalp DPC. At every patch-test visit, the blood draw took place before the patch test was put on. Patients were considered eligible if aged 18 to 70, diagnosed with alopecia and deemed suitable for DPC therapy, and patients were excluded if pregnant. Total RNA was extracted from unfractionated whole blood collected in Tempus Blood RNA tubes. Libraries were built with RACE. Sequencing instrument: NextSeq 500. During library preparation, unique molecular identifiers were attached to individual cDNA molecules so that TCRs could be counted in a quantitative, reproducible way. Each blood RNA sample was used to sequence both TCR alpha and TCR beta chains. The published analysis was carried out like this. A median of about 89,000 TCRs per sample was observed, with a range of roughly 23,224 to 700,000. V, J and CDR3 annotation of the TCR reads was performed with the Decombinator software suite. For PS versus PT1 abundance plots, all samples were subsampled to the same number of TCRs (28,000). Expanded TCRs were defined as absent before sensitization and observed at least eight times at the 2-week time point. TCRdb itself trimmed the public reads at Q25 with fastp, ran MiXCR and retained productive beta chains. Entries are consolidated by CDR3 protein sequence, retaining the most common genes and DNA. For this entry, the V and J calls and clone size follow TCRdb and not the study's own pipeline. The sample records about 80,000 distinct CDR3 sequences, 10% of which are singletons. The top ten constitute under 1.5% of the sample.

The CDR3 has 20 amino acids, counting the end cysteine and phenylalanine. The kept DNA is CDR3 alone, 60 bases in frame from the first base. The germline V gene (reference sequence) yields DFQATT for CDR1 and SNEGSKA for CDR2. Unmatched junction bases come to 19, with V trimmed by 3 bases and J by 3 bases. To note about this clonotype: This clone's antigen is unknown. No clone much larger than this one lies a single base away; base qualities are absent.

The chain uses TRBV20-1 and TRBJ2-3; 12 central nucleotides agree with TRBD2. This TCR derives from a woman aged 45-65 years with alopecia areata. Some clones in this sample may be carry-over from other donors' samples. The sequences come from whole blood, collected in connection with sensitization to the hapten diphenylcyclopropenone (DPC). The sequenced DNA: TGCAGTGCTAGCCCCCCCCGGGGGCTAGCGGGAGGGCCAAGGACAGATACGCAGTATTTT. This sequence encodes CSASPPRGLAGGPRTDTQYF.